The 20 T cell receptor beta chains presented below share a single source sample, sequenced in a study of blood T cell repertoires in COVID-19. The protocol was immunoSEQ multiplex PCR, while the TCRdb copy is restricted to in-frame clones and leaves out a portion. The table records around 270,000 clones, about 87% of them present only once. The sample comprised peripheral blood. All receptors come from a man in his sixties who had recovered from COVID-19.

There are a few counts of this clone. The V gene is TRBV24-1, the J gene TRBJ1-2, with D unclear. Germline loops: CDR1 KGHDR, CDR2 SFDVKD. The CDR3 contains 12 residues. Trimming removed 4 bases from V and 8 bases from J, with 10 bases in between. CDR3 in amino acids: CATSDEGRGYTF. The CDR3 coding sequence is TGTGCCACCAGTGACGAAGGGAGAGGCTACACCTTC.

This sequence joins TRBV7-8 and TRBJ2-7, with TRBD2 matching over 8 bases. CDR1 SGHVS and CDR2 FQNEAQ come from the germline V gene. Trimming took 4 bases from V and 4 from J; bases not matched to a gene: 9. CDR3 length: 15 residues. CDR3 nucleotide sequence: TGTGCCAGCAGCTCCCGAGGCGGGGGGAGGTACGAGCAGTACTTC. This gives the protein CASSSRGGGRYEQYF.

The gene calls are TRBV4-2 and TRBJ1-2; D perhaps matches TRBD1 (5 bases). This CDR3 spans 16 amino acids. Germline CDR1 LGHNA, CDR2 YNFKEQ. Trimming removed 0 bases at V and 2 bases at J, with 13 bases between. In DNA, the CDR3 is TGTGCCAGCAGCCAAGATGTACAGGAGGGGAACTATGGCTACACCTTC. This codes for CASSQDVQEGNYGYTF.

The chain joins TRBV24-1 to TRBJ2-5; D remains unclear. The CDR3 totals 11 residues. CDR1 KGHDR and CDR2 SFDVKD come from the germline V gene. The V and J ends lost 2 bases and 7 bases respectively, with 4 bases between them. For the CDR3, the DNA is TGTGCCACCAGTGATTCGGGGACCCAGTACTTC. Translated: CATSDSGTQYF.

The chain carries TRBV6-6 and TRBJ2-7, with D perhaps matching TRBD2 (6 bases). The V and J ends lost 8 bases and 2 bases respectively, with 10 bases between them. The germline gives CDR1 MNHNY, CDR2 SVGAGI (reference sequence). This CDR3 is 12 amino acids long. CDR3 protein: CASLEGPYEQYF. CDR3 nucleotides: TGTGCCAGCCTGGAGGGCCCCTACGAGCAGTACTTC.

V gene TRBV2 combines with J gene TRBJ2-3, with TRBD1 identical over 7 bases. From germline, CDR1 is SNHLY and CDR2 FYNNEI. This CDR3 is built from 13 residues. V gave up 6 bases and J gave up 7 bases; unmatched junction bases: 7. The CDR3 region is CASRIGQVHTQYF. The CDR3, as DNA: TGTGCCAGCAGAATTGGACAGGTCCATACGCAGTATTTT. The whole variable domain, filled in from reference TRBV2 and TRBJ2-3, reads EPEVTQTPSHQVTQMGQEVILRCVPISNHLYFYWYRQILGQKVEFLVSFYNNEISEKSEIFDDQFSVERPDGSNFTLKIRSTKLEDSAMYFCASRIGQVHTQYFGPGTRLTVL.

The rearrangement uses TRBV27 and TRBJ1-1; no clear D. The CDR3 is 14 amino acids. CDR1 is MNHEY, CDR2 SMNVEV, per germline (reference sequence). With 3 bases removed from V and 2 bases from J, the gap between germline ends came to 10 bases. The CDR3 bases are TGTGCCAGCAGTTTGTGGAGGGCCAACACTGAAGCTTTCTTT. Translation: CASSLWRANTEAFF.

To note about this clone: Other DNA sequences in the same sample also yield this CDR3. The chain employs TRBV3-1 (or the pseudogene TRBV3-2) and TRBJ2-3, with 11 bases aligning to TRBD2. The CDR3 length is 15 residues. V lost 4 bases to trimming and J lost 2 bases; unmatched junction nucleotides: 2. CDR1 and CDR2 (germline): LGHDT, YNNKEL (reference sequence). CDR3 sequence reads: CASSLGLAVTDTQYF. CDR3 DNA sequence: TGTGCCAGCAGCCTGGGACTAGCGGTCACAGATACGCAGTATTTT.

In regard to this clone: This same CDR3 is encoded by further DNA sequences in the sample. This chain uses TRBV5-6 with TRBJ2-2, with D possibly being TRBD1 (5 bases). Deletions cut 1 base from V and 6 bases from J, with 7 bases between. The V gene's germline CDR1 is SGHDT and CDR2 YYEEEE. The CDR3 totals 13 residues. This chain's CDR3 is CASSLSGPGELFF. Written as DNA, the CDR3 is TGTGCCAGCAGCTTGTCAGGGCCCGGGGAGCTGTTTTTT.

This chain joins TRBV5-1 and TRBJ1-4; 7 bases align to TRBD1. This CDR3 contains 16 residues. Germline V lookup: CDR1 SGHRS, CDR2 YFSETQ. J gave up 0 bases and V 4 bases, and 6 bases lay outside the gene matches. CDR3 sequence (DNA): TGCGCCAGCAGCCCGGACAGGATTGCAACTAATGAAAAACTGTTTTTT. It yields the protein CASSPDRIATNEKLFF.

The genes are TRBV5-6 and TRBJ1-2, with TRBD1 matching over 9 bases. Germline CDR1 is SGHDT and CDR2 is YYEEEE. J lost 6 bases, V lost 3 bases, and 15 bases had no gene match. The CDR3 has 17 residues. The CDR3 nucleotides are TGTGCCAGCAGCTCACGAAGGCGAAACAGGGGGCGAGATGGCTACACCTTC. Its translation: CASSSRRRNRGRDGYTF.

The J gene is TRBJ1-1, the V gene TRBV9, with 11 bases fitting TRBD1. The CDR3 loop spans 15 amino acids. J was trimmed by 7 bases and V by 4 bases; bases with no gene match: 9. Germline V gene data show CDR1 as SGDLS and CDR2 as YYNGEE. CDR3 in amino acids: CASSPGQGAGVEAFF. The CDR3 coding sequence is TGTGCCAGCAGCCCCGGACAGGGGGCGGGAGTTGAAGCTTTCTTT.

V is TRBV11-2 and J is TRBJ2-5; 9 nucleotides agree with TRBD2. The junction had 7 bases not matched to a gene; V was cut back by 1 base and J by 4 bases. There are 16 residues in the CDR3. In germline, CDR1 is SGHAT, CDR2 FQNNGV. DNA of the CDR3: TGTGCCAGCAGCTTAGCTTTGCGGGGGGGCGTAGAGACCCAGTACTTC. This sequence encodes CASSLALRGGVETQYF.

The chain carries TRBV4-2 and TRBJ1-6; TRBD1 is a possible D gene (6 bases). This CDR3 has 15 residues. V was shortened by 5 bases and J by 9 bases, with 17 bases between the two germline ends. CDR1 is LGHNA, CDR2 YNFKEQ, per germline. The CDR3 region has the DNA TGTGCCAGCAGCTCGCACGGGCAGGGGAGTTCACCCCTCCACTTT. Protein sequence: CASSSHGQGSSPLHF.

This chain joins TRBV5-1 and TRBJ2-5; TRBD2 matches at 10 bases. CDR1 is SGHRS, CDR2 YFSETQ, per germline. J gave up 5 bases and V 1 base, and 11 bases lay outside the gene matches. This CDR3 region has 17 residues. The CDR3 nucleotides read TGCGCCAGCAGCTTGACGGCAGCGGGGGGGCCGTGGGAGACCCAGTACTTC. This encodes CASSLTAAGGPWETQYF.

The V gene is TRBV6-5, the J gene TRBJ2-7, with 8 bases that match TRBD1. Germline V gene sequence: CDR1 MNHEY, CDR2 SVGAGI. This CDR3 has 14 residues. V lost 6 bases and J lost 2; bases outside the gene matches: 6. The CDR3 protein is CASREGQAPYEQYF. DNA for the CDR3: TGTGCCAGCAGGGAGGGACAGGCCCCCTACGAGCAGTACTTC.

This chain uses TRBV7-3 with TRBJ2-1; 9 bases are shared with TRBD1. Trimming removed 3 bases from V and 5 bases from J; junction bases left unmatched: 20. The germline gives CDR1 SGHTA, CDR2 FQGTGA. The CDR3 sequence is 20 residues long. The CDR3 is CASSFSAFGTGKSLNNEQFF. The CDR3 DNA reads TGTGCCAGCAGCTTTTCAGCTTTTGGGACAGGGAAAAGTCTAAACAATGAGCAGTTCTTC.

The chain employs TRBV27 and TRBJ1-1; D unresolved. Trimming cost V 7 bases and J 3 bases, with 18 bases left between them. CDR3 length equals 15 residues. Germline lookup yields CDR1 MNHEY and CDR2 SMNVEV (reference sequence). The CDR3 DNA follows: TGTGCCAGCACCCGTGGACGGGGATTTGACACTGAAGCTTTCTTT. Translating it yields CASTRGRGFDTEAFF.

The chain has TRBV7-2 and TRBJ1-6, with 7 nucleotides matching TRBD1. V was pared by 3 bases and J by 8 bases, with 1 base of the junction left unmatched. Germline CDR1 is SGHTA and CDR2 is FQGNSA. The length of the CDR3 is 13 residues. The CDR3 reads CASSFDRDSPLHF. The CDR3 region has the DNA TGTGCCAGCAGCTTTGACAGGGATTCACCCCTCCACTTT.

The chain recombines TRBV7-3 with TRBJ2-5; 10 bases match TRBD2. J gave up 4 bases and V 1 base, and 3 bases lay outside the gene matches. This CDR3 has 15 residues. Germline assignment: CDR1 SGHTA and CDR2 FQGTGA. In nucleotides, the CDR3 is TGTGCCAGCAGCTTAAGCCCTAGCGGGGGAGAGACCCAGTACTTC. Its protein product is CASSLSPSGGETQYF. The complete variable domain, with remaining parts taken from reference TRBV7-3 and TRBJ2-5, reads GAGVSQTPSNKVTEKGKYVELRCDPISGHTALYWYRQSLGQGPEFLIYFQGTGAADDSGLPNDRFFAVRPEGSVSTLKIQRTERGDSAVYLCASSLSPSGGETQYFGPGTRLLVL.